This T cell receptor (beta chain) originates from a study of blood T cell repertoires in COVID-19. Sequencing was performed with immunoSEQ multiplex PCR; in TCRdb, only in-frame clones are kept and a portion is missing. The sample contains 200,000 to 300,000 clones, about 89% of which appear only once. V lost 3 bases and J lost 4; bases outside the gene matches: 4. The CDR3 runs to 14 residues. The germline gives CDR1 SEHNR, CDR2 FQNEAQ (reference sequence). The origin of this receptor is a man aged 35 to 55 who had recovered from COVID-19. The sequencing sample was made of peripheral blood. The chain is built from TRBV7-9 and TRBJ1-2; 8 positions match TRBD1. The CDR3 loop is CASSFGQGGYGYTF. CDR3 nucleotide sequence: TGTGCCAGCAGCTTCGGACAGGGAGGCTATGGCTACACCTTC.